The 30 T cell receptor beta chains below were found in one sample sequenced in a study of cytomegalovirus exposure and HLA in healthy donors. This PCR relied on a set of 60 Vbeta primers and 13 Jbeta primers. TCRdb's table, derived via immunoSEQ multiplex PCR, lists solely in-frame clones and lacks some. The profile covers approximately 98,000 clones, with 70% to 80% appearing a single time and roughly 9.7% taken by the ten largest. The specimen was PBMCs. Every receptor here comes from a man aged 18 to 29 in good health and CMV-seropositive.

The chain combines TRBV5-1 with TRBJ2-7; 9 bases fit TRBD1. The V segment lost 4 bases and the J segment 1 base; nucleotides outside the gene matches: 6. Germline loops: CDR1 SGHRS, CDR2 YFSETQ. The CDR3 runs 15 residues. This CDR3 reads CASSLGQGKSYEQYF. The CDR3 coding sequence is TGCGCCAGCAGCCTAGGACAGGGGAAGTCCTACGAGCAGTACTTC.

The rearrangement joins TRBV11-2 to TRBJ1-1; a possible D gene is TRBD1 (6 bases). The CDR3 totals 15 residues. V lost 1 base to trimming and J lost 1 base, with 10 bases between them. In germline, CDR1 is SGHAT, CDR2 FQNNGV. The DNA of the CDR3 is TGTGCCAGCAGCTTAGGCAGGGGATCGAACACTGAAGCTTTCTTT. Encoded protein: CASSLGRGSNTEAFF.

J is TRBJ2-3 and V is TRBV6-1, with D maybe TRBD2 (6 bases). The CDR3 length is 13 residues. Trimming left V 5 bases short and J 5 bases short, with 11 bases between. Germline V gene data show CDR1 as MNHNS and CDR2 as SASEGT. The CDR3 nucleotides are TGTGCCAGCAGTTCGATAGCGGAAGATACGCAGTATTTT. This sequence encodes CASSSIAEDTQYF.

This chain links TRBV2 with TRBJ1-1; the D is unclear. This CDR3 contains 15 residues. Trimming left V 9 bases short and J 0 bases short, with 17 bases between. Germline V gives CDR1 SNHLY, CDR2 FYNNEI. The chain's CDR3 is CASVSRNIMNTEAFF. In DNA form, the CDR3 reads TGTGCCAGTGTTTCCCGTAACATAATGAACACTGAAGCTTTCTTT.

V is TRBV21-1 and J is TRBJ2-4; the DNA was not compared with TRBD1, the D call given in the table. TRBV21-1 is tagged as a pseudogene. The CDR3 totals 18 residues. This chain's CDR3 is CASRNTTPGHSPFAIQYF. The CDR3 DNA reads as TGTGCCAGCAGAAATACTACCCCGGGACACTCCCCATTCGCCATTCAGTACTTC.

CDR3 protein: CASSPGLNTGELFF. CDR3 DNA sequence: TGTGCCAGCTCACCAGGACTGAACACCGGGGAGCTGTTTTTT. The chain employs TRBV18 and TRBJ2-2; maybe TRBD2 (5 bases). This CDR3 contains 14 residues. Per germline, CDR1 KGHSH and CDR2 LQKENI. V lost 2 bases and J 1 base, leaving 5 bases between the germline ends.

CDR3 sequence (DNA): TGTGCCAGCAGCTTACTCCCACCCTCGGGGGGGCCCGGGGAGCTGTTTTTT. Translating it yields CASSLLPPSGGPGELFF. V and J are TRBV7-8 and TRBJ2-2; the match to TRBD2 covers 8 bases. The CDR3 runs 17 residues. With V trimmed by 2 bases and J by 6 bases, 11 bases remained unmatched. The germline gives CDR1 SGHVS, CDR2 FQNEAQ.

The chain is built from TRBV5-4 and TRBJ2-1; the match to TRBD2 covers 8 bases. The CDR3 has 14 residues. V trimming: 2 bases; J trimming: 4 bases; junction bases outside the gene matches: 2. The germline gives CDR1 SGHNT, CDR2 YYREEE (reference sequence). CDR3 amino acids: CASSFGGAYNEQFF. As DNA, the CDR3 is TGTGCCAGCAGCTTCGGGGGGGCATACAATGAGCAGTTCTTC.

The genes are TRBV13 and TRBJ2-7; 10 nucleotides line up with TRBD2. The V gene end was trimmed by 4 bases and the J gene end by 0 bases; junction bases not matched to a gene: 3. The CDR3 is made up of 15 amino acids. From germline, CDR1 is PRHDT and CDR2 FYEKMQ (reference sequence). The CDR3 DNA reads as TGTGCCAGCAGCTCCACTAGCGGGGTCTCCTACGAGCAGTACTTC. Residues: CASSSTSGVSYEQYF.

The chain recombines TRBV9 with TRBJ2-4, with 7 positions matching TRBD1. The CDR3 has 18 residues. Germline V CDR1 and CDR2: SGDLS, YYNGEE. V lost 0 bases, J lost 6 bases, and 15 bases stayed unmatched. CDR3 DNA: TGTGCCAGCAGCGTAGCCCTGGGCAGGGGGTCGTCTGGAAACATTCAGTACTTC. Its protein is CASSVALGRGSSGNIQYF.

This chain connects TRBV4-1 to TRBJ1-4, with unresolved D. Germline CDR1 MGHRA, CDR2 YSYEKL. The CDR3 is 15 residues long. V shed 5 bases and J shed 4 bases, with 14 bases lying between them. The DNA for the CDR3 is TGCGCCAGCAGCGCCCGACGAGAGGGTAATGAAAAACTGTTTTTT. It encodes CASSARREGNEKLFF.

This sequence joins TRBV29-1 and TRBJ2-5; TRBD1 is a possible D gene (6 bases). The CDR3 is 12 amino acids. Trimming removed 1 base at V and 4 bases at J, with 7 bases between. Germline assignment: CDR1 SQVTM and CDR2 ANQGSEA. The CDR3 is CSVEGRGETQYF. CDR3 sequence (DNA): TGCAGCGTTGAAGGCAGGGGAGAGACCCAGTACTTC.

The chain combines TRBV7-7 with TRBJ2-2; 7 nucleotides line up with TRBD1. V lost 5 bases, J lost 4 bases, and 4 bases stayed unmatched. The germline CDR1 and CDR2 sequences are SSHAT and FNYEAQ (reference sequence). The CDR3 has 14 amino acids. This CDR3 reads CASSPDRITGELFF. CDR3 coding DNA: TGTGCCAGCAGCCCGGACAGGATCACCGGGGAGCTGTTTTTT.

This sequence joins TRBV5-1 and TRBJ1-4, with 10 bases matching TRBD1. The V gene end was trimmed by 3 bases and the J gene end by 8 bases; junction bases not matched to a gene: 7. This CDR3 spans 15 amino acids. The germline V gene has CDR1 SGHRS and CDR2 YFSETQ. The CDR3 sequence is CASSSPGQGQEKLFF. CDR3 coding DNA: TGCGCCAGCAGCTCTCCGGGACAGGGGCAAGAAAAACTGTTTTTT.

Turning to this clone: Other nucleotide sequences in the sample specify the same CDR3. The V and J genes are TRBV5-6 and TRBJ1-2; D is perhaps TRBD1 (6 bases). The germline V and J ends were trimmed by 0 bases and 2 bases, with 8 bases remaining between them. Looked up from germline, CDR1 is SGHDT and CDR2 is YYEEEE. This CDR3 contains 14 residues. CDR3 residues: CASSLGQGNYGYTF. For the CDR3, the DNA is TGTGCCAGCAGCTTGGGCCAGGGGAACTATGGCTACACCTTC.

In this sample, this clone turned up once. The V and J genes are TRBV19 and TRBJ2-7, with 9 bases fitting TRBD2. The CDR3 length is 14 residues. Germline CDR1 and CDR2: LNHDA and SQIVND (reference sequence). V shed 8 bases, J shed 3 bases, and the junction held 8 bases outside the gene matches. The chain's CDR3 is CASSLAGLNYEQYF. The CDR3 bases are TGTGCCAGTTCTCTAGCGGGGTTGAACTACGAGCAGTACTTC. Full variable domain (rest looked up from reference TRBV19 and TRBJ2-7): DGGITQSPKYLFRKEGQNVTLSCEQNLNHDAMYWYRQDPGQGLRLIYYSQIVNDFQKGDIAEGYSVSREKKESFPLTVTSAQKNPTAFYLCASSLAGLNYEQYFGPGTRLTVT.

The chain uses TRBV6-1 and TRBJ2-7; D perhaps matches TRBD2 (6 bases). The CDR3 contains 13 residues. Per germline, CDR1 MNHNS and CDR2 SASEGT. V lost 5 bases and J 5 bases, leaving 13 bases between the germline ends. CDR3 in amino acids: CASSSGGVDEQYF. In DNA, the CDR3 is TGTGCCAGCAGTTCCGGGGGAGTGGACGAGCAGTACTTC.

The V call is TRBV29-1, the J call TRBJ2-7, with 12 bases identical to TRBD1. This CDR3 region has 12 residues. V lost 8 bases, J lost 7 bases, and 6 bases stayed unmatched. Germline V CDR1 and CDR2: SQVTM, ANQGSEA. The CDR3 DNA is TGCAGCACCGGGACAGGGGGCGGGGAGCAGTACTTC. Encoded protein: CSTGTGGGEQYF.

The chain couples TRBV6-1 to TRBJ2-3; 8 bases are shared with TRBD2. Germline V gene lookup returns CDR1 MNHNS and CDR2 SASEGT. The CDR3 consists of 16 residues. After removal of 4 bases from V and 2 bases from J, the junction contained 8 bases not matched to a gene. The CDR3 coding sequence is TGTGCCAGCAGTGCCCTCAGCGGGGGCAACACAGATACGCAGTATTTT. Its translation: CASSALSGGNTDTQYF.

V and J are TRBV11-2 and TRBJ2-7, with D maybe TRBD1 (6 bases). CDR3 length: 14 residues. V was clipped by 5 bases and J by 2 bases, with 13 bases between them. In germline, CDR1 is SGHAT, CDR2 FQNNGV. For the CDR3, the DNA is TGTGCCAGCAGCCCCTTCGGACAGCCCTACGAGCAGTACTTC. It yields the protein CASSPFGQPYEQYF.

This chain joins TRBV28 and TRBJ2-3, with 10 bases matching TRBD2. CDR1 and CDR2 from the germline V gene are MDHEN and SYDVKM. The V segment lost 2 bases and the J segment 1 base; nucleotides outside the gene matches: 0. The CDR3 is 15 amino acids. DNA of the CDR3: TGTGCCAGCAGTTTACTAGCGGGGGGCACAGATACGCAGTATTTT. As protein: CASSLLAGGTDTQYF. The full variable domain, in which reference TRBV28 and TRBJ2-3 provide the parts outside the CDR3, is DVKVTQSSRYLVKRTGEKVFLECVQDMDHENMFWYRQDPGLGLRLIYFSYDVKMKEKGDIPEGYSVSREKKERFSLILESASTNQTSMYLCASSLLAGGTDTQYFGPGTRLTVL.

This sequence joins TRBV27 and TRBJ1-1; D may be TRBD1 (5 bases). Germline lookup yields CDR1 MNHEY and CDR2 SMNVEV (reference sequence). V lost 8 bases and J 10 bases, leaving 17 bases between the germline ends. This CDR3 spans 12 amino acids. The CDR3 loop reads CASFPPGRGAFF. The DNA of the CDR3 is TGTGCCAGCTTCCCCCCAGGGCGGGGAGCTTTCTTT.

The chain joins TRBV6-5 to TRBJ2-2; 8 nucleotides agree with TRBD1. V was pared by 4 bases and J by 1 base, with 5 bases of the junction left unmatched. Germline CDR1 and CDR2: MNHEY and SVGAGI. The CDR3 runs to 16 residues. This CDR3 is CASSFTGTGNTGELFF. As DNA, the CDR3 is TGTGCCAGCAGTTTTACCGGGACAGGGAACACCGGGGAGCTGTTTTTT.

J is TRBJ2-6 and V is TRBV5-4; D unclear. The CDR3 is made up of 18 amino acids. Trimming cost V 0 bases and J 1 base, with 14 bases left between them. Germline V gene data show CDR1 as SGHNT and CDR2 as YYREEE (reference sequence). Here the CDR3 reads CASSLVGDFGSGANVLTF. CDR3 sequence (DNA): TGTGCCAGCAGCTTGGTGGGCGATTTCGGTTCTGGGGCCAACGTCCTGACTTTC.

V gene TRBV7-9 combines with J gene TRBJ2-3; D is perhaps TRBD2 (6 bases). The CDR3 length is 15 residues. V dropped 1 base and J dropped 2 bases, with 10 bases sitting between them. Germline assignment: CDR1 SEHNR and CDR2 FQNEAQ (reference sequence). CDR3 bases: TGTGCCAGCAGCTTAGTTGCGGGGTACACAGATACGCAGTATTTT. Its protein is CASSLVAGYTDTQYF.

The chain carries TRBV27 and TRBJ1-5; tentative D call: TRBD1 (6 bases). Germline V lookup: CDR1 MNHEY, CDR2 SMNVEV (reference sequence). The CDR3 spans 14 residues. V shed 9 bases and J shed 3 bases, with 15 bases lying between them. In DNA form, the CDR3 reads TGTGCCAGTTCGCAGGGGTCCTTCAATCAGCCCCAGCATTTT. Translated: CASSQGSFNQPQHF.

The gene calls are TRBV7-7 and TRBJ2-1, with D possibly matching TRBD1 (5 bases). This CDR3 is built from 15 residues. V lost 3 bases and J 5 bases, leaving 14 bases between the germline ends. Germline-derived CDR1 and CDR2 are SSHAT and FNYEAQ (reference sequence). CDR3 sequence reads: CASSFSRDAHNEQFF. As DNA, the CDR3 is TGTGCCAGCAGCTTTAGCAGGGATGCACACAATGAGCAGTTCTTC.

This chain joins TRBV19 and TRBJ1-2; 8 bases fit TRBD1. The junction had 3 bases not matched to a gene; V was cut back by 3 bases and J by 3 bases. The CDR3 runs to 14 residues. CDR1 is LNHDA, CDR2 SQIVND, per germline (reference sequence). The CDR3 DNA follows: TGTGCCAGTAGTATGCAGGGGGCGGACTATGGCTACACCTTC. Encoded protein: CASSMQGADYGYTF.

The J gene is TRBJ1-4, the V gene TRBV28; weak D call: TRBD1 (5 bases). CDR3 size: 17 residues. Trimming took off 10 bases at V and 4 bases at J, with 25 bases between the two ends. The germline V gene has CDR1 MDHEN and CDR2 SYDVKM. This CDR3 is CATSPGGMLGGNEKLFF. The CDR3 DNA reads as TGTGCCACCTCCCCTGGGGGGATGTTGGGGGGTAATGAAAAACTGTTTTTT.

The chain uses TRBV29-1 and TRBJ2-2; 10 positions agree with TRBD2. V trimming: 4 bases; J trimming: 6 bases; junction bases outside the gene matches: 5. In germline, CDR1 is SQVTM, CDR2 ANQGSEA. This CDR3 region has 14 residues. The CDR3 is CSVGLAGAAGELFF. Here the CDR3 DNA reads TGCAGCGTTGGGCTAGCGGGGGCGGCCGGGGAGCTGTTTTTT.